This T cell receptor beta chain was identified during a study of T-cell reconstitution after alpha-beta-depleted transplantation in children. This clonotype occurred many times. Its antigen is still unknown. Broader study findings: Alpha-beta T cells present about two months after transplant were reported to originate from several hundred expanded graft clones. From newly produced T cells came most of the T-cell counts and diversity one year after transplant. For some patients, TCRbeta diversity was high at day 60 because of recipient T cells and thymic progenitors that survived.

Between the trimmed V and J ends, which lost 1 base and 6 bases, there was a span of 10 bases. In germline, CDR1 is DFQATT, CDR2 SNEGSKA (reference sequence). This CDR3 comprises 13 residues. During its preparation, the TCRbeta library received unique molecular identifiers. TCRdb reanalysed the PCR reads using MiXCR and keeps one entry per CDR3 protein. The table lists roughly 120,000 distinct CDR3 sequences, more than 20% of them singletons. This specimen was PBMCs, mostly from graft donor cells, taken 180 days after TCRalphabeta/CD19-depleted stem cell transplant. The genes are TRBV20-1 and TRBJ2-1; no clear D. The TCR originated in a male patient aged 2-10 years who had a stem cell transplant for chronic granulomatous disease, so the T cells may come from the graft donor. The CDR3 protein is CSARGLLGNEQFF. DNA for the CDR3: TGCAGTGCTAGAGGCCTTCTCGGCAATGAGCAGTTCTTC.